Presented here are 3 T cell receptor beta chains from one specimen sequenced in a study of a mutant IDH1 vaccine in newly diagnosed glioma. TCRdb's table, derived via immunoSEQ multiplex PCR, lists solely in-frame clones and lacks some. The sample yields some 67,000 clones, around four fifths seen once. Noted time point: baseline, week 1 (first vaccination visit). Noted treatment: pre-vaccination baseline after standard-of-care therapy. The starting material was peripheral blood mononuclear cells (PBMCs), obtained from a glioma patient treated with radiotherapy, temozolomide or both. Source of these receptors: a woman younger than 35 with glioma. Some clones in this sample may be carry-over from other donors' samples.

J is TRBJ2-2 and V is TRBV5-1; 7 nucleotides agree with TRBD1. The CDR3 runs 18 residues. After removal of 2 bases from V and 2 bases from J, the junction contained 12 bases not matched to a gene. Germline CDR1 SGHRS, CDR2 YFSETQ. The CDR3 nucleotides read TGCGCCAGCAGCTTAAGACTCGGACAGGCGGCTAACACCGGGGAGCTGTTTTTT. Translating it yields CASSLRLGQAANTGELFF.

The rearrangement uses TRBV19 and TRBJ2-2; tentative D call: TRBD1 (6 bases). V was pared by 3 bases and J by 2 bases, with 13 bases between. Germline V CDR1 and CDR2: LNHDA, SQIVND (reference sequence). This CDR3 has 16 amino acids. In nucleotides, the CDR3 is TGTGCCAGTAGTATTCAGGACAGACCAAACACCGGGGAGCTGTTTTTT. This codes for CASSIQDRPNTGELFF.

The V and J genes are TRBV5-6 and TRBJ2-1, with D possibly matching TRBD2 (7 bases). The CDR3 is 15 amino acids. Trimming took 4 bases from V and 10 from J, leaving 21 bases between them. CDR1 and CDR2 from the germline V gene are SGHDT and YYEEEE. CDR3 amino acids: CASSLLPGGPGEQFF. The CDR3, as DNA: TGTGCCAGCAGCCTACTTCCCGGGGGGCCGGGGGAGCAGTTCTTC.